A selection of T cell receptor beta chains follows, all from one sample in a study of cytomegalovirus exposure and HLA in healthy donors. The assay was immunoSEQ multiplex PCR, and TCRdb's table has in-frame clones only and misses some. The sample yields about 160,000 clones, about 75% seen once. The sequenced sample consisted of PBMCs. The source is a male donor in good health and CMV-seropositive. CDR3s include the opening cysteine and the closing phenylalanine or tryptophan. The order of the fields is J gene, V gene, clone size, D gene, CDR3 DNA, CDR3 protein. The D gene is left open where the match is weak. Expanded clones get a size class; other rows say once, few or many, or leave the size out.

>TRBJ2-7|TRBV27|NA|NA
TGTGCCAGCAGTTTTCGCGCGACCCCAGGCGAGCAGTACTTC
CASSFRATPGEQYF
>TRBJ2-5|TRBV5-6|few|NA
TGTGCCAGCAGCCCGAAGGGGGGGGAGACCCAGTACTTC
CASSPKGGETQYF
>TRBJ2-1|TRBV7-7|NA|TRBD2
TGTGCTAGCAGCTGGGCGGGGGGGCCAGGTCACAATGAGCAGTTCTTC
CASSWAGGPGHNEQFF
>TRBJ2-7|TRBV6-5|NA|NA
TGTGCCAGCAGTTACGAGCGGGCCTACGAGCAGTACTTC
CASSYERAYEQYF
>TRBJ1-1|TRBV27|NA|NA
TGTGCCAGCAGTTTGACAGGAGAAACTGAAGCTTTCTTT
CASSLTGETEAFF
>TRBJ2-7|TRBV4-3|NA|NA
TGCGCCAGCAGCCAAGATAGGGGGGGGAGGTACGAGCAGTACTTC
CASSQDRGGRYEQYF
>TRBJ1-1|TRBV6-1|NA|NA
TGTGCCAGCAGTTTATCGAGGTCCTCTGAAGCTTTCTTT
CASSLSRSSEAFF
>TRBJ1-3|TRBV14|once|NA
TGTGCCAGCAGCCAAGATTTCAAGAGCTCTGGAAACACCATATATTTT
CASSQDFKSSGNTIYF
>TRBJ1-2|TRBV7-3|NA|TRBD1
TGTGCCAGCAGCGATCCGACAGGGGGCTATGGCTACACCTTC
CASSDPTGGYGYTF
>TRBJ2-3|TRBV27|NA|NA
TGTGCCAGCAGTTTAGACGTCCAGGGCACAGATACGCAGTATTTT
CASSLDVQGTDTQYF
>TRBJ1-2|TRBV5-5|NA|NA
TGTGCCAGCAGCCCCGCCGGTTATGCGAGCTATGGCTACACCTTC
CASSPAGYASYGYTF
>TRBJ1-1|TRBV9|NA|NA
TGTGCCAGCAGCGTAGGCCAAGGGGGTAACACTGAAGCTTTCTTT
CASSVGQGGNTEAFF
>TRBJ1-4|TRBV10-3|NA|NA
TGTGCCATCAGTGGGATGGGCAGGGCGCGAGGAGCAACTAATGAAAAACTGTTTTTT
CAISGMGRARGATNEKLFF
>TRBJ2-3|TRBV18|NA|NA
TGTGCCAGCTCACCAGTCCAGGGGCGCACAGATACGCAGTATTTT
CASSPVQGRTDTQYF
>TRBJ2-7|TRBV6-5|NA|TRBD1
TGTGCCAGCAGTTACCCCTCCGGACAGGGCTACGAGCAGTACTTC
CASSYPSGQGYEQYF
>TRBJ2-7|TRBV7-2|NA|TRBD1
TGTGCCAGCAGCGGGATTACCAGGGGACAGGGCTCCTACGAGCAGTACTTC
CASSGITRGQGSYEQYF
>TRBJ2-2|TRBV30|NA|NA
TGTGCCTGGATCAGACCGAGGCACGGGGAGCTGTTTTTT
CAWIRPRHGELFF
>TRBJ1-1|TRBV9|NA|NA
TGTGCCAGCAGCGTCGACCCTCACCTCGGGGCTTTCTTT
CASSVDPHLGAFF
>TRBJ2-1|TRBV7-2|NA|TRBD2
TGTGCCAGCAGCTTATTGTCTCTAGCGGACTACAATGAGCAGTTCTTC
CASSLLSLADYNEQFF
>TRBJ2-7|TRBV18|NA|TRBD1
TGTGCCAGCTCACCCCTGGACAGGGGAAGATACGAGCAGTACTTC
CASSPLDRGRYEQYF
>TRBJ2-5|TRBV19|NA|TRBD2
TGTGCCAGTAGTCCAGGGACTAGCGGTGAGACCCAGTACTTC
CASSPGTSGETQYF
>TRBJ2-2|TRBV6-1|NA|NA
TGTGCCACCCGACAGCCGCGCACCGGGGAGCTGTTTTTT
CATRQPRTGELFF